The 17 T cell receptor beta chains reported below all come from one sample, sequenced in a study of blood T cell repertoires in COVID-19. Using immunoSEQ multiplex PCR, the repertoire was profiled, and TCRdb retains in-frame clones only, with some absent. The table records roughly 100,000 clones, over 85% of them present only once. The sequenced sample was peripheral blood. These receptors came from a human donor with COVID-19, enrolled during active disease. The donor label of this sample is uncertain.

The chain combines TRBV4-2 with TRBJ2-1; D may be TRBD1 (6 bases). CDR3 length: 13 residues. Germline-derived CDR1 and CDR2 are LGHNA and YNFKEQ. The ends were cut back, 5 bases at V and 5 bases at J, with 10 bases in the middle. This chain's CDR3 is CASSADSDNEQFF. CDR3 DNA: TGTGCCAGCAGCGCGGACAGTGACAATGAGCAGTTCTTC.

This clone was seen just once. The chain is built from TRBV6-5 and TRBJ2-2; no definite D call. The V gene's germline CDR1 is MNHEY and CDR2 SVGAGI. With 6 bases removed from V and 1 base from J, the gap between germline ends came to 9 bases. This CDR3 is 14 amino acids long. This chain's CDR3 is CASSPTRNTGELFF. CDR3 DNA sequence: TGTGCCAGCAGCCCCACACGGAACACCGGGGAGCTGTTTTTT.

In DNA, the CDR3 is TGTGCCAGCAGCGCAGGGGAACTGTTTTTT. Its protein product is CASSAGELFF. The chain uses TRBV2 and TRBJ1-4, with D perhaps matching TRBD1 (6 bases). The germline V and J ends were trimmed by 6 bases and 12 bases, with 8 bases remaining between them. The CDR3 consists of 10 residues. Germline CDR1 SNHLY, CDR2 FYNNEI.

This rearrangement joins TRBV30 to TRBJ2-7; no clear D gene. V was trimmed by 6 bases and J by 3 bases, leaving 12 bases between them. This CDR3 contains 12 residues. Germline V CDR1 and CDR2: GTSNPN, SVGIG (reference sequence). In DNA, the CDR3 is TGTGCCTGTCACCTCGGGTTCTACGAGCAGTACTTC. Its protein is CACHLGFYEQYF.

This rearrangement joins TRBV5-6 to TRBJ2-7, with 7 positions matching TRBD1. This CDR3 has 13 amino acids. Germline loops: CDR1 SGHDT, CDR2 YYEEEE. Losses at the gene ends were 4 bases for V and 4 bases for J; bases not matched to a gene: 5. CDR3 nucleotides: TGTGCCAGCAGCATGGGGACAGCTTACGAGCAGTACTTC. Residues: CASSMGTAYEQYF.

This chain joins TRBV9 and TRBJ1-2, with D unresolved. Trimming took 1 base from V and 7 from J, leaving 14 bases between them. CDR1 SGDLS and CDR2 YYNGEE come from the germline V gene. The CDR3 has 14 residues. The CDR3 here is CASSVFPSRSGYTF. The CDR3 bases are TGTGCCAGCAGCGTATTCCCCTCCCGTAGTGGCTACACCTTC.

The DNA of the CDR3 is TGTGCCAGCAGAGCCGGGACAGGGGTATCCGGGGCCAACGTCCTGACTTTC. It specifies CASRAGTGVSGANVLTF. The V and J genes are TRBV5-4 and TRBJ2-6, with 10 nucleotides matching TRBD1. Germline assignment: CDR1 SGHNT and CDR2 YYREEE (reference sequence). This CDR3 is 17 amino acids long. With 5 bases clipped from V and 4 bases from J, the junction kept 9 bases outside the gene matches. Combining the CDR3 with reference TRBV5-4 and TRBJ2-6 gives the whole variable domain ETGVTQSPTHLIKTRGQQVTLRCSSQSGHNTVSWYQQALGQGPQFIFQYYREEENGRGNFPPRFSGLQFPNYSSELNVNALELDDSALYLCASRAGTGVSGANVLTFGAGSRLTVL.

V usage is TRBV27 and J usage is TRBJ2-1; D ambiguous. The CDR3 consists of 11 residues. CDR1 MNHEY and CDR2 SMNVEV come from the germline V gene (reference sequence). V shed 5 bases and J shed 5 bases, with 4 bases lying between them. This chain's CDR3 is CASSQDNEQFF. For the CDR3, the DNA is TGTGCCAGCAGTCAGGACAATGAGCAGTTCTTC.

V gene TRBV29-1 combines with J gene TRBJ1-2; 9 bases agree with TRBD1. J lost 9 bases, V lost 8 bases, and 10 bases had no gene match. Germline loops: CDR1 SQVTM, CDR2 ANQGSEA. The CDR3 runs to 12 residues. The CDR3, as DNA: TGCAGCTCCGACCGGGACAGGGTGAGCTACACCTTC. It is translated as CSSDRDRVSYTF.

The chain has TRBV5-8 and TRBJ2-7; a possible D gene is TRBD1 (6 bases). Between the trimmed V and J ends, which lost 4 bases and 4 bases, there was a span of 9 bases. The CDR3 has 12 amino acids. Germline-derived CDR1 and CDR2 are SGHTS and YDEGEE. CDR3 DNA: TGTGCCAGCAGCAGAACAGGGTACGAGCAGTACTTC. This translates into CASSRTGYEQYF.

The rearrangement joins TRBV5-6 to TRBJ1-5; 8 bases are shared with TRBD1. V shed 2 bases and J 5 bases; nucleotides not matched to a gene: 9. CDR1 and CDR2 (germline): SGHDT, YYEEEE. CDR3 length: 16 amino acids. Here the CDR3 reads CASSFGARGRDQPQHF. The CDR3, as DNA: TGTGCCAGCAGCTTTGGGGCCAGGGGGCGTGATCAGCCCCAGCATTTT.

The V call is TRBV5-1, the J call TRBJ1-2; D unclear. V lost 0 bases to trimming and J lost 4 bases, with 7 bases between them. CDR1 is SGHRS and CDR2 is YFSETQ in the germline V gene. The CDR3 length is 13 residues. The CDR3 sequence: CASSLGATYGYTF. CDR3 sequence (DNA): TGCGCCAGCAGCTTGGGGGCGACCTATGGCTACACCTTC.

The chain employs TRBV7-9 and TRBJ1-1; possible D gene TRBD1, 5 bases. Per the germline V gene, CDR1 is SEHNR and CDR2 is FQNEAQ (reference sequence). The CDR3 loop spans 12 amino acids. V was clipped by 6 bases and J by 1 base, with 6 bases between them. CDR3: CASSGQNTEAFF. In DNA, the CDR3 is TGTGCCAGCAGTGGACAGAACACTGAAGCTTTCTTT.

The V call is TRBV7-8, the J call TRBJ2-2, with D uncertain. Germline V gene lookup returns CDR1 SGHVS and CDR2 FQNEAQ. The V gene lost 5 bases and the J gene lost 3 bases, with 10 bases spanning the gap. This CDR3 comprises 14 residues. The CDR3 sequence: CASSPTAYTGELFF. In nucleotides, the CDR3 is TGTGCCAGCAGCCCTACAGCTTACACCGGGGAGCTGTTTTTT.

The V and J genes are TRBV5-6 and TRBJ1-2; TRBD1 aligns across 7 bases. Unmatched junction bases numbered 19, after V lost 4 bases and J lost 4 bases. CDR1 and CDR2 (germline): SGHDT, YYEEEE. The length of the CDR3 is 18 residues. In nucleotides, the CDR3 is TGTGCCAGCAGCGCCTCTCCGGGACAGCGAGAAGAGGGCTATGGCTACACCTTC. Translating it yields CASSASPGQREEGYGYTF.

V and J are TRBV5-4 and TRBJ1-3; weak D call: TRBD1 (6 bases). V gave up 1 base and J gave up 0 bases, with 11 bases separating them. Germline V CDR1 and CDR2: SGHNT, YYREEE (reference sequence). The CDR3 contains 16 residues. The DNA of the CDR3 is TGTGCCAGCAGCTTGATGGGGGCTGACTCTGGAAACACCATATATTTT. This gives the protein CASSLMGADSGNTIYF.

This chain joins TRBV4-1 and TRBJ2-7; perhaps TRBD2 as D (6 bases). The germline V and J ends were trimmed by 5 bases and 3 bases, with 8 bases remaining between them. The germline V gene encodes CDR1 MGHRA and CDR2 YSYEKL. The CDR3 sequence is 12 residues long. The DNA for the CDR3 is TGCGCCAGCAGCGGAGGGAGCTACGAGCAGTACTTC. Encoded protein: CASSGGSYEQYF.